This T cell receptor (beta chain) was recorded in a study of OX40 agonist ivuxolimab in advanced cancers. In the study overall: Previous treatment with anti-PD-1, anti-PD-L1 or anti-CTLA-4 therapy was allowed; 40% had received some.

TCRdb's copy holds only in-frame clones and misses some; the assay was immunoSEQ multiplex PCR. Among some 60,000 clones listed, around 86% were seen once. Trimming pared 0 bases from V and 1 base from J, leaving 5 bases between. The CDR3 covers 14 residues. Germline-derived CDR1 and CDR2 are LGHNA and YSLEER. People who had autoimmune disease history or systemic immunosuppression were excluded. Peripheral blood came from all dose cohorts at three timepoints. The receptor was isolated from an adult with an advanced solid tumor such as melanoma, head and neck, liver or kidney cancer. The rearrangement uses TRBV4-3 and TRBJ2-3; no reliable D call. Here the sequenced sample was CD4+ or CD8+ T cells sorted from blood, taken in a trial of the OX40 agonist ivuxolimab. The CDR3 sequence is CASSQDRGTDTQYF. The CDR3 DNA sequence: TGCGCCAGCAGCCAAGATCGGGGCACAGATACGCAGTATTTT.